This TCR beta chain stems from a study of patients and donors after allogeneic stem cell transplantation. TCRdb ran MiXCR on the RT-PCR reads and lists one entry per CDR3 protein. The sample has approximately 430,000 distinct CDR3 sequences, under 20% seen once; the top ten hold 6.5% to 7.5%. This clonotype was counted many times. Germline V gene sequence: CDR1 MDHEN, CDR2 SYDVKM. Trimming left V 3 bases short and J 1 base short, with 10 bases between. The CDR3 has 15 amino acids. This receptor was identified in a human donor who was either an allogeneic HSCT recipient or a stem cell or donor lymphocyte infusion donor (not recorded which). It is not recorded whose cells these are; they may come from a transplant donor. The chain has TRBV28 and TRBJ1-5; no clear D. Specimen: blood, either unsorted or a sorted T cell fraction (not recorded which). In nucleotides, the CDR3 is TGTGCCAGCAGTTTGGATGGAGGGAGCAATCAGCCCCAGCATTTT. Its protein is CASSLDGGSNQPQHF.